The clone carrying this T cell receptor beta chain was counted between two and nine times. Its target is unknown. The record originates from a study of T cells in Graves' hyperthyroidism and ophthalmopathy. Regarding the study as a whole: Researchers found most expanded thyroid clonotypes above 0.001 in blood as well.

Amplified TCR beta CDR3 regions came from RNA transcripts. HTBI primers were the set used in a first-round RT-PCR of the TCR CDR3. One entry per CDR3 protein results from TCRdb running MiXCR on the multiplex PCR reads. The sample has 300,000 or so distinct CDR3 sequences, over 15% seen once. Subjects with ophthalmopathy showed a Clinical Activity Score no lower than 3, a NOSPECS grade no lower than 4, and a duration shorter than 3 months. Uncontrolled infection, other autoimmune disease, pregnancy or lactation disqualified patients from enrolment. Between the trimmed V and J ends, which lost 4 bases and 10 bases, there was a span of 17 bases. There are 13 residues in the CDR3. The germline V gene encodes CDR1 SGHKS and CDR2 YYEKEE (reference sequence).

This receptor was identified in a woman in her sixties with Graves' ophthalmopathy. Sample: blood. The J gene is TRBJ1-1, the V gene TRBV5-5; the D is unclear. In nucleotides, the CDR3 is TGTGCCAGCAGCCCCGAGGGAAGTGAGGGAGCTTTCTTT. It translates to CASSPEGSEGAFF.